This T cell receptor beta chain originates from a study of blood T cell repertoires in COVID-19. The wider study: PBMCs, B-cell-depleted T cells, or T cells were the source of the cDNA or gDNA that made up the material.

Study processing details: Amplification with reference gene primers provided the estimates of nucleated cell counts. The data were produced by immunoSEQ multiplex PCR, yet TCRdb's version contains in-frame clones alone and is incomplete. V and J calls and clone size are those listed in that table; D and trimming were worked out from the DNA. Found here are roughly 100,000 clones, roughly 91% of them singletons; the top ten hold approximately 5.1%. From germline, CDR1 is LGHNA and CDR2 YSLEER. V was clipped by 0 bases and J by 8 bases, with 8 bases between them. This CDR3 is built from 14 residues. J is TRBJ1-6 and V is TRBV4-3; D possibly corresponds to TRBD1 (5 bases). The receptor's source is a human donor in a cohort sampled during active COVID-19. Material for sequencing was peripheral blood. CDR3 DNA sequence: TGCGCCAGCAGCCAAGATGGGACTGATTCACCCCTCCACTTT. It specifies CASSQDGTDSPLHF.